This T cell receptor beta chain was documented in a study of beta chain features in type 1 diabetes. Points from the study as a whole: Type 1 diabetes patients had VDJ junctions that carried fewer insertions and more deletions. Significant though moderate, a shortening of TCRB CDR3s appeared in all four CD4+ subsets of Type 1 diabetes patients. It was possible that PCR favored shorter templates, equally so in patients and controls.

The study reverse transcribed the entire isolated RNA, so it sequenced expressed TCRB transcripts. The average output of naive, central memory and regulatory T cell samples was several million reads. Here immunoSEQ multiplex PCR was the method, and the copy in TCRdb shows in-frame clones only, minus some. The profile shows approximately 260,000 clones, approximately 25% of them singletons. A word on this clone: Its antigen is not identified.

The CDR3 covers 21 residues. V shed 5 bases, J shed 5 bases, and the junction held 23 bases outside the gene matches. CDR1 GTSNPN and CDR2 SVGIG come from the germline V gene (reference sequence). It was via CD45RO/CCR7/CD25/CD127/CD95/CD27 that CD4+ naive, central memory, regulatory and stem cell-like memory cells were sorted. Sequencing was carried out using naive CD4+ T cells from blood. This receptor was identified in a woman aged 25 to 45 with type 1 diabetes. The chain carries TRBV30 and TRBJ2-4, with TRBD2 identical over 14 bases. In nucleotides, the CDR3 is TGTGCCTGGGGACGGACAGGCACCGGGACTAGCGGGAGTCGGGGGGAAAACATTCAGTACTTC. It is translated as CAWGRTGTGTSGSRGENIQYF.